This TCR beta chain was observed in a study of cytomegalovirus exposure and HLA in healthy donors. Whole-study context: Early released data had tens of millions of unique TCRs, all coming from HLA-typed donors.

V was pared by 6 bases and J by 2 bases, with 1 base of the junction left unmatched. The CDR3 covers 14 residues. Germline values: CDR1 SNHLY, CDR2 FYNNEI. In regard to this clone: Its antigen is currently unknown.

Vbeta (60) and Jbeta (13) primers were used in the PCR. The repertoire was sequenced with immunoSEQ multiplex PCR; TCRdb's copy has only in-frame clones and lacks some. The data show approximately 88,000 clones, 60% to 80% seen once. Points from the study as a whole: The study carried out a later analysis of TCR beta sequences. It associated 15,000 to 20,000 of them with specific HLA alleles at a false discovery rate of 0.05. The study assumed roughly uniform donor sequencing depth for presence/absence analyses.

The sequencing input was PBMCs. The chain employs TRBV2 and TRBJ2-6, with 7 positions matching TRBD1. This sequence was found in a man over 45 in good health and CMV-seropositive. DNA of the CDR3: TGTGCCAGCAGCCAGGGGGCTGGGGCCAACGTCCTGACTTTC. Protein: CASSQGAGANVLTF.